This entry is about one T cell receptor (beta chain). Its antigen is as yet unknown. The source of the sample is a study of shared clonotypes between healthy human individuals. Overall study results and limits: Depth was large, yet rarefaction showed that sorted-subset sequencing was incomplete.

The V end was cut by 2 bases, the J end by 3 bases, with 11 bases between. CDR3 length: 14 residues. Germline lookup yields CDR1 PRHDT and CDR2 FYEKMQ (reference sequence). The method was immunoSEQ multiplex PCR; TCRdb's version includes in-frame clones alone and lacks a portion of them. Here the sample spans roughly 700,000 clones, roughly 91% being singletons. The receptor was derived from a man aged 18 to 35 in good health. Some clones in this sample may be carry-over from other donors' samples. Sequencing was done on a sample of memory CD8+ T cells from PBMCs. Documented subset: CD45RO+ cells pooled with CCR7-negative TemRA cells. This chain links TRBV13 with TRBJ2-7, with D maybe TRBD2 (6 bases). The CDR3 sequence is CASSLSLANYEQYF. In nucleotides, the CDR3 is TGTGCCAGCAGCTTAAGCCTAGCGAACTACGAGCAGTACTTC.